What follows describes a single TCR beta chain. Antigen unknown. This record comes from a study of T cells in Graves' hyperthyroidism and ophthalmopathy. Study-wide findings and caveats: The model identified upcoming ophthalmopathy a median about six months ahead of onset.

TCR beta CDR3 regions were amplified from RNA. HTBI primers were employed in a first-round RT-PCR of the TCR CDR3. TCRdb fed the multiplex PCR reads into MiXCR, producing one record per CDR3 protein. The sample yields a few hundred thousand distinct CDR3 sequences, about 16% seen once. The germline V gene has CDR1 DFQATT and CDR2 SNEGSKA (reference sequence). V dropped 4 bases and J dropped 4 bases, with 10 bases sitting between them. The CDR3 runs to 13 residues. V gene TRBV20-1 combines with J gene TRBJ1-4; D call uncertain. This receptor was obtained from a woman aged 25 to 39 with Graves' hyperthyroidism. Sequencing was done on a sample of blood. CDR3 bases: TGCAGTGCTACGCCGCAAAGTAATGAAAAACTGTTTTTT. Translating it yields CSATPQSNEKLFF.